The 31 T cell receptor beta chains listed next were all sequenced from one sample in a study of chemoradiotherapy in HPV16-positive cancers. Profiling relied on immunoSEQ multiplex PCR, and the TCRdb table lists in-frame clones only, not all of them. The table shows 55,000 to 85,000 clones, with 88% occurring only once. The sample consisted of blood, taken from a patient who underwent chemoradiotherapy. The receptors come from a human donor with HPV-associated anogenital cancer.

The genes are TRBV5-1 and TRBJ2-1, with 7 bases fitting TRBD2. The ends lost 0 bases at V and 2 bases at J; junction bases unmatched: 5. Germline CDR1 and CDR2: SGHRS and YFSETQ. The CDR3 runs 16 residues. DNA for the CDR3: TGCGCCAGCAGCTTGGGGCGGGACTACACCTACAATGAGCAGTTCTTC. It translates to CASSLGRDYTYNEQFF. Filled out from reference TRBV5-1 and TRBJ2-1, the complete variable domain reads KAGVTQTPRYLIKTRGQQVTLSCSPISGHRSVSWYQQTPGQGLQFLFEYFSETQRNKGNFPGRFSGRQFSNSRSEMNVSTLELGDSALYLCASSLGRDYTYNEQFFGPGTRLTVL.

This sequence joins TRBV6-5 and TRBJ2-7; D is uncertain. V shed 6 bases and J shed 5 bases, with 17 bases lying between them. The V gene's germline CDR1 is MNHEY and CDR2 SVGAGI. The CDR3 has 14 amino acids. The CDR3 protein is CASRSRGTANEQYF. The CDR3 coding sequence is TGTGCCAGCAGGTCGCGAGGAACTGCCAACGAGCAGTACTTC.

The gene calls are TRBV5-8 and TRBJ1-1; D gene unclear. Trimming took off 0 bases at V and 2 bases at J, with 8 bases between the two ends. Germline CDR1 and CDR2: SGHTS and YDEGEE. There are 14 residues in the CDR3. CDR3 sequence reads: CASSLGAGNTEAFF. DNA for the CDR3: TGTGCCAGCAGCTTGGGGGCAGGAAACACTGAAGCTTTCTTT.

This chain uses TRBV28 with TRBJ1-2, with 8 bases identical to TRBD1. There are 16 residues in the CDR3. Germline V CDR1 and CDR2: MDHEN, SYDVKM. J was trimmed by 2 bases and V by 6 bases; bases with no gene match: 11. Here the CDR3 DNA reads TGTGCCAGCAGCCTCCTGGACAGGGATCAGAACTATGGCTACACCTTC. Amino acid sequence: CASSLLDRDQNYGYTF.

The chain combines TRBV7-3 with TRBJ2-7, with D tentatively TRBD2 (6 bases). The CDR3 is 13 amino acids. Germline V gene lookup returns CDR1 SGHTA and CDR2 FQGTGA. Deletions cut 0 bases from V and 3 bases from J, with 6 bases between. In nucleotides, the CDR3 is TGTGCCAGCAGCTTAACGGGGGGCTACGAGCAGTACTTC. It codes for CASSLTGGYEQYF.

This clone appeared once. This sequence joins TRBV11-1 and TRBJ1-2; no clear D. Between the trimmed V and J ends, which lost 3 bases and 0 bases, there was a span of 5 bases. CDR3 length: 13 amino acids. CDR1 is SGHAT and CDR2 is FQDESV in the germline V gene (reference sequence). The CDR3 here is CASSFSPNYGYTF. The CDR3 DNA reads as TGTGCCAGCAGCTTTTCTCCTAACTATGGCTACACCTTC.

The rearrangement uses TRBV27 and TRBJ1-2, with 9 bases matching TRBD1. V shed 5 bases and J 8 bases; nucleotides not matched to a gene: 9. There are 14 residues in the CDR3. CDR1 MNHEY and CDR2 SMNVEV come from the germline V gene (reference sequence). DNA of the CDR3: TGTGCCAGCAGTCTAACCGGGACAGGGATAGGCTACACCTTC. Translating gives CASSLTGTGIGYTF.

CDR3 in amino acids: CASSSTGTQSIMSNQPQHF. The DNA for the CDR3 is TGTGCCAGCAGTTCTACCGGGACGCAAAGTATCATGAGCAATCAGCCCCAGCATTTT. This chain connects TRBV28 to TRBJ1-5, with D possibly being TRBD1 (5 bases). The CDR3 runs 19 residues. The germline V gene encodes CDR1 MDHEN and CDR2 SYDVKM. V gave up 4 bases and J gave up 1 base, with 23 bases separating them.

CDR3 loop: CASRQQGAGYGELFF. CDR3 nucleotides: TGTGCCAGCAGGCAACAGGGGGCCGGGTACGGGGAGCTGTTTTTT. The chain combines TRBV13 with TRBJ2-2, with 9 bases matching TRBD1. This CDR3 is built from 15 residues. The V gene's germline CDR1 is PRHDT and CDR2 FYEKMQ (reference sequence). V was clipped by 6 bases and J by 7 bases; unmatched bases: 9.

The J gene is TRBJ1-2, the V gene TRBV28; tentative D call: TRBD1 (6 bases). The CDR3 covers 15 residues. Trimming pared 4 bases from V and 2 bases from J, leaving 14 bases between. Germline CDR1 is MDHEN and CDR2 is SYDVKM. CDR3: CASSWYRVENYGYTF. In DNA form, the CDR3 reads TGTGCCAGCAGTTGGTACAGGGTGGAGAACTATGGCTACACCTTC.

As concerns this clone: At one end the junction does not follow the germline gene, possibly because of a read error. The DNA of the CDR3 is TGTGCTAGCAGCTTTTCCAGGGACACTGAAGCTTTCTTT. Amino acids: CASSFSRDTEAFF. V usage is TRBV7-7 and J usage is TRBJ1-1, with D possibly matching TRBD1 (5 bases). CDR1 is SSHAT and CDR2 is FNYEAQ in the germline V gene (reference sequence). CDR3 size: 13 residues.

The rearrangement joins TRBV15 to TRBJ2-7; D not certain. V lost 0 bases to trimming and J lost 3 bases, with 6 bases between them. The germline V gene has CDR1 LNHNV and CDR2 YYDKDF (reference sequence). This CDR3 is 13 amino acids long. The CDR3 loop reads CATSRDGGYEQYF. As DNA, the CDR3 is TGTGCCACCAGCAGAGATGGTGGCTACGAGCAGTACTTC.

This clone was seen only a few times. V gene TRBV27 combines with J gene TRBJ2-7; 7 nucleotides line up with TRBD1. J gave up 7 bases and V 8 bases, and 17 bases lay outside the gene matches. This CDR3 contains 15 residues. Germline values: CDR1 MNHEY, CDR2 SMNVEV (reference sequence). CDR3 protein: CASARTGYTSLEQYF. The CDR3 nucleotides are TGTGCCAGCGCCAGGACAGGTTATACGAGCCTGGAGCAGTACTTC.

The CDR3 loop is CASSQGPGGDYGYTF. CDR3 bases: TGCGCCAGCAGCCAGGGACCCGGCGGGGACTATGGCTACACCTTC. The chain has TRBV5-1 and TRBJ1-2; D is possibly TRBD1 (5 bases). With 4 bases removed from V and 3 bases from J, the gap between germline ends came to 16 bases. The length of the CDR3 is 15 residues. The V gene's germline CDR1 is SGHRS and CDR2 YFSETQ.

The chain employs TRBV5-1 and TRBJ1-1; D unresolved. The germline V gene encodes CDR1 SGHRS and CDR2 YFSETQ. The CDR3 loop spans 12 amino acids. Trimming shortened V by 3 bases and J by 0 bases, and 3 bases separated the two germline ends. This chain's CDR3 is CASSYMNTEAFF. For the CDR3, the DNA is TGCGCCAGCAGCTACATGAACACTGAAGCTTTCTTT.

This clone was found once. V gene TRBV5-1 combines with J gene TRBJ1-2; no definite D call. Germline assignment: CDR1 SGHRS and CDR2 YFSETQ. This CDR3 has 12 amino acids. The V end lost 5 bases, the J end lost 0 bases, and 5 bases lay between the germline ends. CDR3 sequence reads: CASRSTNYGYTF. The CDR3 coding sequence is TGCGCCAGCAGATCAACTAACTATGGCTACACCTTC.

This chain connects TRBV27 to TRBJ2-7, with D hard to call. Looked up from germline, CDR1 is MNHEY and CDR2 is SMNVEV (reference sequence). V dropped 5 bases and J dropped 2 bases, with 10 bases sitting between them. This CDR3 comprises 13 residues. This CDR3 reads CASSRVVAYEQYF. Here the CDR3 DNA reads TGTGCCAGCAGTCGTGTGGTGGCCTACGAGCAGTACTTC.

V gene TRBV6-5 combines with J gene TRBJ2-5; weak D call: TRBD1 (5 bases). Trimming removed 0 bases from V and 5 bases from J, with 10 bases in between. From germline, CDR1 is MNHEY and CDR2 SVGAGI. The CDR3 contains 14 residues. The CDR3 protein is CASSYSFRVETQYF. In DNA form, the CDR3 reads TGTGCCAGCAGTTACTCGTTCAGGGTTGAGACCCAGTACTTC.

The chain combines TRBV30 with TRBJ1-1; tentative D call: TRBD1 (5 bases). This CDR3 spans 15 amino acids. Trimming removed 0 bases from V and 5 bases from J, with 16 bases in between. The germline V gene encodes CDR1 GTSNPN and CDR2 SVGIG (reference sequence). As DNA, the CDR3 is TGTGCCTGGAGTGTACAAGACAGATCGAGGACTGAAGCTTTCTTT. It encodes CAWSVQDRSRTEAFF.

The rearrangement uses TRBV7-9 and TRBJ2-5; 9 nucleotides line up with TRBD2. The CDR3 spans 17 residues. The V segment lost 0 bases and the J segment 4 bases; nucleotides outside the gene matches: 9. Germline V lookup: CDR1 SEHNR, CDR2 FQNEAQ (reference sequence). CDR3 bases: TGTGCCAGCAGCTTAGCGGGGCGGGGACTAGCTGGAGAGACCCAGTACTTC. It yields the protein CASSLAGRGLAGETQYF.

Notes on this clone: One junction end does not reproduce the germline sequence, and a read error may be involved. The CDR3 DNA is TGTGCCAGCACCTTAATAAAGACTAGTACCGACGAGCAGTACTTC. Its translation is CASTLIKTSTDEQYF. The chain recombines TRBV11-1 with TRBJ2-5; perhaps TRBD2 as D (6 bases). The DNA matches TRBJ2-7 better at its end, which makes the J call doubtful. The CDR3 has 15 amino acids. Germline CDR1 reads SGHAT; CDR2 reads FQDESV (reference sequence).

This clone has just one count. J is TRBJ1-1 and V is TRBV6-5, with 9 nucleotides matching TRBD1. J gave up 7 bases and V 5 bases, and 2 bases lay outside the gene matches. Germline V gene sequence: CDR1 MNHEY, CDR2 SVGAGI. There are 12 residues in the CDR3. CDR3 amino acids: CASSRQGGEAFF. The DNA of the CDR3 is TGTGCCAGCAGTCGACAGGGGGGTGAAGCTTTCTTT.

The sample holds one count of this clone. The chain recombines TRBV19 with TRBJ2-1; D ambiguous. The CDR3 totals 15 residues. V was shortened by 5 bases and J by 5 bases, with 16 bases between the two germline ends. Germline V gene sequence: CDR1 LNHDA, CDR2 SQIVND (reference sequence). DNA for the CDR3: TGTGCCAGTAGTGGATGGTCTCCCCCCCACAATGAGCAGTTCTTC. Amino acids: CASSGWSPPHNEQFF.

The V and J genes are TRBV19 and TRBJ2-2; the D is unclear. The CDR3 has 14 residues. V was clipped by 5 bases and J by 3 bases, with 10 bases between them. Germline V gives CDR1 LNHDA, CDR2 SQIVND (reference sequence). The CDR3 nucleotides read TGTGCCAGTAGTTTTCCAGTCGACACCGGGGAGCTGTTTTTT. Protein sequence: CASSFPVDTGELFF.

V is TRBV7-2 and J is TRBJ1-1; D perhaps matches TRBD1 (6 bases). This CDR3 contains 15 residues. Germline loops: CDR1 SGHTA, CDR2 FQGNSA. V lost 4 bases and J 3 bases, leaving 15 bases between the germline ends. The CDR3, as DNA: TGTGCCAGCAGCTCCCCCTGGGGGCTGGACACTGAAGCTTTCTTT. It is translated as CASSSPWGLDTEAFF.

The gene calls are TRBV19 and TRBJ1-2; no clear D. The V end was cut by 3 bases, the J end by 3 bases, with 8 bases between. The CDR3 is made up of 13 amino acids. Looked up from germline, CDR1 is LNHDA and CDR2 is SQIVND (reference sequence). CDR3 residues: CASSIEQYYGYTF. The CDR3 DNA reads TGTGCCAGTAGTATTGAACAGTACTATGGCTACACCTTC.

The genes are TRBV5-1 and TRBJ2-3; D uncertain. Germline V gene sequence: CDR1 SGHRS, CDR2 YFSETQ. V lost 3 bases and J lost 3, with 11 bases in between. The CDR3 sequence is 14 residues long. The DNA of the CDR3 is TGCGCCAGCAGCTGGATAGGTTTAACAGATACGCAGTATTTT. It encodes CASSWIGLTDTQYF.

The V call is TRBV2, the J call TRBJ2-4, with 9 bases lining up with TRBD1. The CDR3 has 15 residues. V shed 4 bases, J shed 0 bases, and the junction held 1 base outside the gene matches. Germline-derived CDR1 and CDR2 are SNHLY and FYNNEI. The CDR3 nucleotides are TGTGCCAGCAGTGTGGACAGGGGAGCCAAAAACATTCAGTACTTC. It is translated as CASSVDRGAKNIQYF.

This clone was recorded only once. V and J are TRBV5-5 and TRBJ1-1; maybe TRBD1 (5 bases). CDR3 length: 14 residues. With 5 bases removed from V and 3 bases from J, the gap between germline ends came to 14 bases. The V gene's germline CDR1 is SGHKS and CDR2 YYEKEE (reference sequence). The CDR3 DNA sequence: TGTGCCAGCAGTCTTGGCGTAGGGGACACTGAAGCTTTCTTT. This codes for CASSLGVGDTEAFF.

The V and J genes are TRBV2 and TRBJ1-4; weak D call: TRBD1 (5 bases). The CDR3 loop spans 13 amino acids. Germline loops: CDR1 SNHLY, CDR2 FYNNEI. V was shortened by 7 bases and J by 0 bases, with 6 bases between the two germline ends. CDR3: CASKGATNEKLFF. For the CDR3, the DNA is TGTGCCAGCAAAGGGGCAACTAATGAAAAACTGTTTTTT.

The chain recombines TRBV18 with TRBJ2-5, with 7 bases matching TRBD1. V trimming: 3 bases; J trimming: 5 bases; junction bases outside the gene matches: 9. The CDR3 contains 15 residues. CDR1 and CDR2 (germline): KGHSH, LQKENI. This chain's CDR3 is CASSPTGYGGETQYF. As DNA, the CDR3 is TGTGCCAGCTCACCGACAGGGTATGGTGGGGAGACCCAGTACTTC.